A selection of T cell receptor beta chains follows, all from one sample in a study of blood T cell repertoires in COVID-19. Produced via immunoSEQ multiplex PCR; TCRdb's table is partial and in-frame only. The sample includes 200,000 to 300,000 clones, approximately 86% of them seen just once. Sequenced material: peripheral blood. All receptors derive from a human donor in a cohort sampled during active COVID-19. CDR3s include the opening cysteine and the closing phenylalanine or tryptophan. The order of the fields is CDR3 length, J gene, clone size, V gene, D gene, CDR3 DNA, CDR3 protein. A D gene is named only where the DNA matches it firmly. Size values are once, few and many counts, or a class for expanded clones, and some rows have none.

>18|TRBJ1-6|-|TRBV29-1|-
TGCAGAAAAGATCGGGGGACGGAGCCCGACTCCTATAATTCACCCCTCCACTTT
CRKDRGTEPDSYNSPLHF
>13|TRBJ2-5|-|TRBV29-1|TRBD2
TGCAGCGTTGTAATAGCGGGTCAAGAGACCCAGTACTTC
CSVVIAGQETQYF
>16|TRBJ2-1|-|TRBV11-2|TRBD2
TGTGCCAGCAGCCGAGAAGGGACTAGCGGACCCAATGAGCAGTTCTTC
CASSREGTSGPNEQFF
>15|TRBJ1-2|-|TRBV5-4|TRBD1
TGTGCCAGCAGCCCCGAGGGGACAGGGACCCATGGCTACACCTTC
CASSPEGTGTHGYTF
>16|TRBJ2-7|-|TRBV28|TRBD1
TGTGCCAGCAGCTTGGGACAGGCCGCACCCTCCTACGAGCAGTACTTC
CASSLGQAAPSYEQYF
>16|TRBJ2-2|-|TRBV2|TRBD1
TGTGCCAGCACCTTGGACAGGGGGATCGACACCGGGGAGCTGTTTTTT
CASTLDRGIDTGELFF
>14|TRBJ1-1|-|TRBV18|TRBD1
TGTGCCAGCTCACCGGGGACAGCCAACACTGAAGCTTTCTTT
CASSPGTANTEAFF
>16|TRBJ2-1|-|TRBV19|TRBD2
TGTGCCAGTAGTTTCTCTAGCGGGAGGGCGGTAGATGAGCAGTTCTTC
CASSFSSGRAVDEQFF
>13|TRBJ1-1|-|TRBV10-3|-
TGTGCCATCAGCCAGCGTACGGGACATGAAGCTTTCTTT
CAISQRTGHEAFF
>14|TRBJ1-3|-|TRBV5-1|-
TGCGCCAGCAGCTTGGAGCCTTCTGGAAACACCATATATTTT
CASSLEPSGNTIYF
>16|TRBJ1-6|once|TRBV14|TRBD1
TGTGCCAGCAGCCAAGATCGAGGAGGGGGCGGGTTGGCCCTCCACTTT
CASSQDRGGGGLALHF
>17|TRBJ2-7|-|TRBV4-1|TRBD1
TGCGCCAGCAGCCCCCTAATGGGGACAGGGGACACCTACGAGCAGTACTTC
CASSPLMGTGDTYEQYF
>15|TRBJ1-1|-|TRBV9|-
TGTGCCAGCAGCCCGGGTCCGTCGGGGAACACTGAAGCTTTCTTT
CASSPGPSGNTEAFF
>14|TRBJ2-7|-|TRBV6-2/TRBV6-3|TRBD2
TGTGCCAGCAGTTTAGCGGGACTTCCTCCTTGGCAGTACTTC
CASSLAGLPPWQYF
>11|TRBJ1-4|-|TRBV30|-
TGTGCCTGGAGCAGGAATGAAAAACTGTTTTTT
CAWSRNEKLFF
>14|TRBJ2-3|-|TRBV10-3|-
TGTGCCATCAGTGAAATGGAACAGTCCGATACGCAGTATTTT
CAISEMEQSDTQYF
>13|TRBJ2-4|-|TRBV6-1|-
TGTGCCAGCAGTGAAGAAGCGGAAAACATTCAGTACTTC
CASSEEAENIQYF
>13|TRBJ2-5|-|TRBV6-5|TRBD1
TGTGCCAGCAGGATGACAGGGGGGAAGACCCAGTACTTC
CASRMTGGKTQYF
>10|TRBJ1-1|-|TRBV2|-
TGTGCCAGCAGCCCGGGTCAAGCTTTCTTT
CASSPGQAFF
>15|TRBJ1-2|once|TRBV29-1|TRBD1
TGCAGCGCGCGGGAGACAGGGGGCGGTGAGCGTGGCTACACCTTC
CSARETGGGERGYTF
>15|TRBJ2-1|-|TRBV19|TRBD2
TGTGCCAGTAGTACTCGGACTAGCGGGAGAGGTGAGCAGTTCTTC
CASSTRTSGRGEQFF
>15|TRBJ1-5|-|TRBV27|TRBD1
TGTGCCAGCAGTTTGGGACAGTATAGCAATCAGCCCCAGCATTTT
CASSLGQYSNQPQHF
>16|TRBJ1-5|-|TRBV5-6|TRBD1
TGTGCCAGCAGCTCATCAGGGGGGCCGAGCAATCAGCCCCAGCATTTT
CASSSSGGPSNQPQHF
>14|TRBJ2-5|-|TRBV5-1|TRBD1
TGCGCCAGCAGCTGGGACAGGGGACGATCGACCCAGTACTTC
CASSWDRGRSTQYF
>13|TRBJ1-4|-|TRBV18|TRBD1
TGTGCCAGCTCACCGGGACAGGGGGAAAAACTGTTTTTT
CASSPGQGEKLFF
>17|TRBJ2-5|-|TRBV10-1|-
TGCGCCAGCAGTGAGTCTAGGGGGGGGAAATCTCAAGAGACCCAGTACTTC
CASSESRGGKSQETQYF
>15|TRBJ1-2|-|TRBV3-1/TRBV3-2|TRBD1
TGTGCCAGCAGCTCCCCGGGACAGGGGACCTATGGCTACACCTTC
CASSSPGQGTYGYTF
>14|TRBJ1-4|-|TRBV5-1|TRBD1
TGCGCCAGCAGCTCACAGGGGGCAAAGGAAAAACTGTTTTTT
CASSSQGAKEKLFF
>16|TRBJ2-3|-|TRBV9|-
TGTGCCAGCAGCGTAGCGAGTAGCGCCCGCACAGATACGCAGTATTTT
CASSVASSARTDTQYF
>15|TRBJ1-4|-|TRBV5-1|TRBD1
TGCGCCAGCAGCTTCTCGACAGGGAATAATGAAAAACTGTTTTTT
CASSFSTGNNEKLFF
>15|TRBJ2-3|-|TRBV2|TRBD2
TGTGCCAGCAGTGAGGCGCTAGCGGGGGGTTTGACGCAGTATTTT
CASSEALAGGLTQYF
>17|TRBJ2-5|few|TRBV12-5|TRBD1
TGTGCTAGTGGTTTGGAGCAGGGACAGGGTTTACAGGAGACCCAGTACTTC
CASGLEQGQGLQETQYF
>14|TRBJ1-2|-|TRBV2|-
TGTGCCAGCAGTGAAAACAGGGATCGGTATGGCTACACCTTC
CASSENRDRYGYTF
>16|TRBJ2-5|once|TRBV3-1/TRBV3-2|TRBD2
TGTGCCAGCAGCCAAGATTTAGCAGGAGCGGGGGAGACCCAGTACTTC
CASSQDLAGAGETQYF
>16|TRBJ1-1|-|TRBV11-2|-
TGTGCCAGCAGCTTAGCTCAGGGAATTATGAACACTGAAGCTTTCTTT
CASSLAQGIMNTEAFF
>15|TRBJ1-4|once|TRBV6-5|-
TGTGCCAGCAGACAAACAGGGTTAGGTAATGAAAAACTGTTTTTT
CASRQTGLGNEKLFF
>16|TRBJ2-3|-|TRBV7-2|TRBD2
TGTGCCAGCAGCCAATTCGTAGCGGGAGGTCGAGATACGCAGTATTTT
CASSQFVAGGRDTQYF
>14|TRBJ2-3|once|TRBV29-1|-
TGCAGCGTTGAAGATCCTCCTGGCACAGATACGCAGTATTTT
CSVEDPPGTDTQYF
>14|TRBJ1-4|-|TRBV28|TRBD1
TGTGCCAGCAGTTACAGGGGAGTAAATGAAAAACTGTTTTTT
CASSYRGVNEKLFF
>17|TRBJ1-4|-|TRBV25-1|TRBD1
TGTGCCAGCAGTGACCCCGGGACAGCCCATATTTATGAAAAACTGTTTTTT
CASSDPGTAHIYEKLFF
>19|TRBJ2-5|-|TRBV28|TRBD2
TGTGCCAGCAGTTTAAAGCTGGGGGGCGGACTAGCGGAGAAGGAGACCCAGTACTTC
CASSLKLGGGLAEKETQYF
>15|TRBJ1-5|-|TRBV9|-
TGTGCCAGCAGCGTAGCTCCGTTTAGCAATCAGCCCCAGCATTTT
CASSVAPFSNQPQHF
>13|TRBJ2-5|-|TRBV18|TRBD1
TGTGCCAGTCAAACAGGGGATCCAGAGACCCAGTACTTC
CASQTGDPETQYF
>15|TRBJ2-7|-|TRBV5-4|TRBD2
TGTGCCAGCAGCTGGGGACTAGCGCCGACCTACGAGCAGTACTTC
CASSWGLAPTYEQYF
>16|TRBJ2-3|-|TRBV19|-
TGTGCCAGTAGTGGGTCGGGACACCCTAGCACAGATACGCAGTATTTT
CASSGSGHPSTDTQYF
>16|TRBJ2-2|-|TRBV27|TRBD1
TGTGCCAGCAGCGCCCGGGACAGGAGGAACACCGGGGAGCTGTTTTTT
CASSARDRRNTGELFF
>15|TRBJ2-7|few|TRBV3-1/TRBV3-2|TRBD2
TGTGCCAGCAGCCAAGAGCGGGAGGGCCTCATCGAGCAGTACTTC
CASSQEREGLIEQYF
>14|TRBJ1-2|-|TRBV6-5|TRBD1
TGTGCCAGCAGTTATAGACAGGGGGCAAGAGGCTACACCTTC
CASSYRQGARGYTF
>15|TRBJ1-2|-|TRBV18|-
TGTGCCAGCTCACCGGGGGGAAGAGGAAACTATGGCTACACCTTC
CASSPGGRGNYGYTF
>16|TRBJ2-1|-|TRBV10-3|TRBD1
TGTGCCATCAGTGAGTCCACAGGGGTCTCCTACAATGAGCAGTTCTTC
CAISESTGVSYNEQFF
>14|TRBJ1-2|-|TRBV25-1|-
TGTGCCAGCAGTGAACCAGGGAATAACTATGGCTACACCTTC
CASSEPGNNYGYTF
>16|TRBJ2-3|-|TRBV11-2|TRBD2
TGTGCCAGCAGCCTCGTAGCGGGGGGGAGCACAGATACGCAGTATTTT
CASSLVAGGSTDTQYF
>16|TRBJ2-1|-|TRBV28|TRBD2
TGTGCCAGCAGTCCCCGAGCGGGAAGCTCCTACAATGAGCAGTTCTTC
CASSPRAGSSYNEQFF
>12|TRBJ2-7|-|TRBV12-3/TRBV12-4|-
TGTGCCAGCAGGGACAGCACCTACGAGCAGTACTTC
CASRDSTYEQYF
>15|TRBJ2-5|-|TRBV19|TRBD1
TGTGCCAGTAGTATAGCCAGGGGGAGAAGGGAGACCCAGTACTTC
CASSIARGRRETQYF
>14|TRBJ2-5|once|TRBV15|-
TGTGCCACCAGCAGAGTTCAGGTTTCGGAGACCCAGTACTTC
CATSRVQVSETQYF
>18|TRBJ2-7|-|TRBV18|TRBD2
TGTGCCAGCTCACCACTCGCCGGGACTAGCCCTAGCTCCTACGAGCAGTACTTC
CASSPLAGTSPSSYEQYF